The 23 T cell receptor delta chains given below trace back to one sample, sequenced in a study of gamma-delta T cells after stem cell transplantation (dated by TCRdb to between 2015 and 2016). Libraries were constructed by RT-PCR. Sequencing was performed on an Illumina MiSeq. TCRdb reran clone calling on the public reads with CATT; rows sharing one DNA sequence were then combined. The sample yields about 14,000 delta-chain clones; roughly 30% were counted once. The ten largest clones represent 3.5% to 4% of the sample. The sequencing sample was made of gamma-delta T cells. All receptors derive from a human donor. It is not recorded whose cells these are; they may come from a transplant donor.

To note about this clone: Mismatch with germline at one junction end may stem from a read error. The gene calls are TRDV2 and TRDJ2; 7 bases are shared with TRDD3. The CDR3 consists of 15 residues. Looked up from germline, CDR1 is GEAIGNYY and CDR2 is EKD. The CDR3: CACDRRGDLTAKLFF. CDR3 nucleotide sequence: TGTGCCTGTGACAGACGGGGGGATTTGACAGCAAAACTCTTCTTT.

This clone has more than one count but fewer than ten. The rearrangement uses TRDV2 and TRDJ3, with D perhaps matching TRDD3 (5 bases). Trimming cost V 4 bases and J 2 bases, with 11 bases left between them. The CDR3 is 16 amino acids. Germline CDR1 reads GEAIGNYY; CDR2 reads EKD. As DNA, the CDR3 is TGTGCCTGTGATGAGTTGGGGACCTGGGACACCCGACAGATGTTTTTC. It translates to CACDELGTWDTRQMFF.

This clone was counted between two and nine times. This chain links TRAV29/DV5 with TRDJ1; perhaps TRDD3 as D (6 bases). Germline CDR1 NSMFDY, CDR2 ISSIKDK. This CDR3 contains 21 residues. Between the trimmed V and J ends, which lost 3 bases and 0 bases, there was a span of 33 bases. The chain's CDR3 is CAATTPSPSSGDNLYTDKLIF. The CDR3 DNA sequence: TGTGCAGCAACGACCCCTTCTCCCAGTTCTGGGGACAACCTGTACACCGATAAACTCATCTTT. The complete variable domain, with remaining parts taken from reference TRAV29/DV5 and TRDJ1, reads DQQVKQNSPSLSVQEGRISILNCDYTNSMFDYFLWYKKYPAEGPTFLISISSIKDKNEDGRFTVFLNKSAKHLSLHIVPSQPGDSAVYFCAATTPSPSSGDNLYTDKLIFGKGTRVTVEP.

The chain uses TRDV1 and TRDJ1, with D perhaps TRDD3 (5 bases). Between the trimmed V and J ends, which lost 0 bases and 3 bases, there was a span of 23 bases. The V gene's germline CDR1 is TSWWSYY and CDR2 QGS. The CDR3 spans 19 residues. The CDR3 region has the DNA TGTGCTCTTGGGGAACTTGGCGTAAGCCGGGATTTGGGAGCCGATAAACTCATCTTT. The encoded protein is CALGELGVSRDLGADKLIF.

This rearrangement joins TRDV2 to TRDJ2, with a possible D match to TRDD3 (6 bases). Germline V CDR1 and CDR2: GEAIGNYY, EKD. This CDR3 is built from 16 residues. Trimming pared 3 bases from V and 11 bases from J, leaving 24 bases between. The CDR3: CACDPLGAPLTSQLFF. The CDR3 nucleotides read TGTGCCTGTGACCCCTTGGGGGCTCCCTTGACATCCCAACTCTTCTTT.

This clone was counted a few times. The chain uses TRDV2 and TRDJ3; TRDD3 might be the D (5 bases). The V gene lost 0 bases and the J gene lost 0 bases, with 11 bases spanning the gap. CDR1 and CDR2 (germline): GEAIGNYY, EKD. The CDR3 has 18 amino acids. As DNA, the CDR3 is TGTGCCTGTGACACCGTCGGGGGTCGCTCCTGGGACACCCGACAGATGTTTTTC. Its protein product is CACDTVGGRSWDTRQMFF.

The rearrangement joins TRDV1 to TRDJ1; TRDD3 matches 12 bases. The CDR3 contains 26 residues. The germline V gene has CDR1 TSWWSYY and CDR2 QGS. Losses at the gene ends were 3 bases for V and 4 bases for J; bases not matched to a gene: 36. The chain's CDR3 is CALGDGPSYQPSRVLGDTKIGDKLIF. In DNA form, the CDR3 reads TGTGCTCTTGGGGACGGGCCTTCCTACCAGCCATCAAGGGTACTGGGGGATACCAAAATAGGCGATAAACTCATCTTT.

The CDR3 sequence is CAFGSTSTSWEYTDKLIF. The DNA for the CDR3 is TGTGCCTTTGGCAGTACCTCCACCTCATGGGAGTACACCGATAAACTCATCTTT. The chain carries TRDV3 and TRDJ1; D remains ambiguous. V was clipped by 2 bases and J by 0 bases, with 25 bases between them. This CDR3 is built from 18 residues. Germline V gene sequence: CDR1 TVYSNPD, CDR2 GDNSRS (reference sequence).

A single count supports this clone. The rearrangement joins TRDV1 to TRDJ1; D not certain. This CDR3 has 15 residues. Per germline, CDR1 TSWWSYY and CDR2 QGS. CDR3 in amino acids: CALCVSTEITDKLIF. CDR3 nucleotide sequence: TGTGCCTTGTGTGTTTCAACTGAGATAACCGATAAACTCATCTTT.

On this clone: A junction end diverges from the germline sequence, so it may reflect a read error. The chain recombines TRDV2 with TRDJ3, with 9 bases matching TRDD3. The CDR3 consists of 19 residues. Germline V lookup: CDR1 GEAIGNYY, CDR2 EKD. CDR3 in DNA: TGTGCCTATGACACTTTACTGGGGGACCACTCCTGGGACACCCGACAGATGTTTTTC. The encoded protein is CAYDTLLGDHSWDTRQMFF.

For this clone: The same CDR3 can be traced to other DNA sequences in this sample. The gene calls are TRDV2 and TRDJ3; TRDD3 agrees at 11 bases. Germline CDR1 and CDR2: GEAIGNYY and EKD. The V and J ends lost 1 base and 1 base, in that order; junction bases with no gene match: 2. This CDR3 region has 18 residues. CDR3 sequence (DNA): TGTGCCTGTGACACGTGGGGGATACGTTCCTGGGACACCCGACAGATGTTTTTC. Protein product: CACDTWGIRSWDTRQMFF.

The chain employs TRDV1 and TRDJ1; D is perhaps TRDD2 (6 bases). Trimming stripped 1 base from V and 11 bases from J, with 23 bases between. The CDR3 runs to 16 residues. Germline CDR1 reads TSWWSYY; CDR2 reads QGS. The CDR3 sequence: CALGEQSYSWPIELIF. The CDR3 region has the DNA TGTGCTCTTGGGGAACAGTCCTACTCTTGGCCGATCGAGCTCATCTTT.

The V gene is TRDV1, the J gene TRDJ1; 8 bases are shared with TRDD2. Germline V gene sequence: CDR1 TSWWSYY, CDR2 QGS. J lost 4 bases, V lost 2 bases, and 30 bases had no gene match. The CDR3 spans 23 residues. The CDR3 is CALGETCLPKPPLRWECGDKLIF. CDR3 nucleotide sequence: TGTGCTCTTGGGGAAACGTGCCTTCCTAAGCCACCCCTGCGCTGGGAATGTGGCGATAAACTCATCTTT.

The V call is TRDV3, the J call TRDJ1, with TRDD3 identical over 10 bases. CDR1 and CDR2 (germline): TVYSNPD, GDNSRS (reference sequence). Trimming took 5 bases from V and 2 from J; bases not matched to a gene: 29. CDR3 length: 21 residues. CDR3 sequence: CALRTFTKLRTGGSQTDKLIF. The CDR3 bases are TGTGCCCTTCGGACCTTCACTAAGTTGCGTACTGGGGGATCCCAAACCGATAAACTCATCTTT.

The V call is TRDV2, the J call TRDJ3; 9 positions agree with TRDD3. This CDR3 has 20 residues. The ends lost 0 bases at V and 18 bases at J; junction bases unmatched: 26. The germline V gene has CDR1 GEAIGNYY and CDR2 EKD. The CDR3 region is CACDTGPGGSRYSDTRPMFF. The CDR3 DNA follows: TGTGCCTGTGACACCGGTCCTGGGGGATCCCGTTACTCTGACACCCGCCCGATGTTTTTC.

The chain recombines TRDV2 with TRDJ3; 8 nucleotides align to TRDD3. With 2 bases clipped from V and 0 bases from J, the junction kept 5 bases outside the gene matches. CDR3 length equals 18 residues. Germline assignment: CDR1 GEAIGNYY and CDR2 EKD. CDR3 loop: CACDSTGGHSWDTRQMFF. In DNA form, the CDR3 reads TGTGCCTGTGACAGTACTGGGGGTCACTCCTGGGACACCCGACAGATGTTTTTC.

On this clone itself: The junction departs from the called germline gene at one end, perhaps through a read error. The V gene is TRDV2, the J gene TRDJ3, with D possibly TRDD3 on 5 matching bases. Germline V CDR1 and CDR2: GEAIGNYY, EKD. CDR3 length: 18 residues. CDR3 bases: TGTGCCTGTGACACAAGGTGGGGCCCCCCCTTGTACACCCTACAGATGTTTTTC. Translation gives CACDTRWGPPLYTLQMFF.

This clone was seen more than once but under ten times. The genes are TRDV2 and TRDJ3; 10 nucleotides agree with TRDD3. V dropped 0 bases and J dropped 2; count of bases not matched to a gene: 33. Looked up from germline, CDR1 is GEAIGNYY and CDR2 is EKD. This CDR3 is 28 amino acids long. The CDR3 bases are TGTGCCTGTGACACCGTGTTCGGACGGGGTATAATATCGGTGATTGGGGGATACTGGGCCTGGGACACCCGACAGATGTTTTTC. It is translated as CACDTVFGRGIISVIGGYWAWDTRQMFF.

Comments on this clone: An end of the junction differs from the germline gene, which may be a read error. The chain combines TRDV2 with TRDJ3, with TRDD3 matching 7 bases. This CDR3 is built from 19 residues. Germline CDR1 and CDR2: GEAIGNYY and EKD. The CDR3 nucleotides read TGTGCCTGTGGCACCTGGGGGCTACCCGACTCTTGGGACACCCGACAGATGTTTTTC. Amino acids: CACGTWGLPDSWDTRQMFF.

As to this clone: The sample holds other DNA sequences that translate to the same CDR3. The chain joins TRDV3 to TRDJ2, with D possibly being TRDD3 (5 bases). V was shortened by 4 bases and J by 0 bases, with 24 bases between the two germline ends. This CDR3 comprises 18 residues. Germline V gene lookup returns CDR1 TVYSNPD and CDR2 GDNSRS (reference sequence). CDR3 in DNA: TGTGCCTCCATTACTGGTGTTCCAACGGTTGCTTTGACAGCACAACTCTTCTTT. Translating it yields CASITGVPTVALTAQLFF.

The chain employs TRDV1 and TRDJ1, with TRDD3 matching over 9 bases. The CDR3 covers 17 residues. Germline CDR1 reads TSWWSYY; CDR2 reads QGS. The V segment lost 3 bases and the J segment 3 bases; nucleotides outside the gene matches: 11. The CDR3 spells CALGELRRGIPSDKLIF. CDR3 coding DNA: TGTGCTCTTGGGGAGTTAAGGAGGGGGATACCTTCCGATAAACTCATCTTT.

Details on this clone: One end of the junction fails to match germline, which may point to a read error. The chain joins TRDV1 to TRDJ1; TRDD3 agrees at 9 bases. Germline assignment: CDR1 TSWWSYY and CDR2 QGS. This CDR3 is 20 amino acids long. The CDR3 protein is CALGEPPTTSRVLGDIKLIF. In nucleotides, the CDR3 is TGTGCTCTTGGTGAACCCCCTACTACGTCGAGGGTACTGGGGGACATAAAACTCATCTTT.

J is TRDJ1 and V is TRDV2; possibly TRDD3 for D (5 bases). The length of the CDR3 is 12 residues. Between the trimmed V and J ends, which lost 7 bases and 4 bases, there was a span of 12 bases. CDR1 and CDR2 (germline): GEAIGNYY, EKD. This chain's CDR3 is CAWAGGGDKLIF. Written as DNA, the CDR3 is TGTGCCTGGGCCGGGGGTGGCGATAAACTCATCTTT.